Given below is one T cell receptor beta chain in context. No antigen is known for it. The sample is drawn from a study of T cells expressing NK-cell markers. Background on the study: CD3+CD56+NKG2C+, CD3+CD56+NKG2C- and CD3+CD56-NKG2C+ T cells, once sorted, supplied the TCR beta repertoires. The sequencing cohort of eight donors included seven HCMV-seropositive individuals and one seronegative individual. Study conclusions and caveats: A few donors' CD3+CD56-NKG2C+ cells were dominated by the same clonotypes.

Generation of TCR beta cDNA was performed by 5'RACE template switching incorporating UMIs. Following a re-call of the 5' RACE reads, TCRdb has one entry per CDR3 protein and lacks DNA. The sample holds about 460,000 distinct CDR3 sequences. Looked up from germline, CDR1 is SGHRS and CDR2 is YFSETQ. The CDR3 is 16 residues long. This chain joins TRBV5-1 and TRBJ1-2; TCRdb's D call, TRBD1, is unchecked because there is no DNA. This TCR was recovered from a woman between 45 and 60 years old in good health. Sequencing was performed on blood T cells: a sorted CD56 or NKG2C T cell subset, CD4+ or CD8+ T cells, or bulk PBMC T cells (not recorded which). This CDR3 is CASRTSVRTGGDGYTF.